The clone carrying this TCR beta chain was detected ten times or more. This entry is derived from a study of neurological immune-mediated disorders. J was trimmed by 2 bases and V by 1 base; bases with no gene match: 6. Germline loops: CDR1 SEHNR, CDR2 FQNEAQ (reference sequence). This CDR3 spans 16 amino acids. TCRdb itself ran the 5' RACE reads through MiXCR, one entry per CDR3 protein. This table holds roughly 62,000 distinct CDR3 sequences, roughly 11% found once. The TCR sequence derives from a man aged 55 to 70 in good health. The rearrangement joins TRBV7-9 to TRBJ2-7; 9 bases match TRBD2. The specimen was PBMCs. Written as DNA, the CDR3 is TGTGCCAGCAGCTTAGGGCTAGCGGGGCCTCCCTACGAGCAGTACTTC. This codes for CASSLGLAGPPYEQYF.